This T cell receptor beta chain came from a study of T cells in localized non-small cell lung cancer. The study's findings and limits: Because sequencing included only one region (of the tumor), heterogeneity remains possible.

The assay was immunoSEQ multiplex PCR, and TCRdb's table has in-frame clones only and misses some. The sample has roughly 15,000 clones, approximately 81% seen once. CDR3 length: 11 amino acids. The V end lost 7 bases, the J end lost 5 bases, and 11 bases lay between the germline ends. Germline loops: CDR1 DFQATT, CDR2 SNEGSKA (reference sequence). This clone was counted between two and nine times. Antigen unknown. J is TRBJ1-1 and V is TRBV20-1; D gene ambiguous. The source material was peripheral blood, sampled before any cancer treatment. The source of this sequence is a male donor older than 55 with stage I lung adenocarcinoma. CDR3 DNA sequence: TGCAGTGGCCTAGCGGAGACTGAAGCTTTCTTT. Translating gives CSGLAETEAFF.